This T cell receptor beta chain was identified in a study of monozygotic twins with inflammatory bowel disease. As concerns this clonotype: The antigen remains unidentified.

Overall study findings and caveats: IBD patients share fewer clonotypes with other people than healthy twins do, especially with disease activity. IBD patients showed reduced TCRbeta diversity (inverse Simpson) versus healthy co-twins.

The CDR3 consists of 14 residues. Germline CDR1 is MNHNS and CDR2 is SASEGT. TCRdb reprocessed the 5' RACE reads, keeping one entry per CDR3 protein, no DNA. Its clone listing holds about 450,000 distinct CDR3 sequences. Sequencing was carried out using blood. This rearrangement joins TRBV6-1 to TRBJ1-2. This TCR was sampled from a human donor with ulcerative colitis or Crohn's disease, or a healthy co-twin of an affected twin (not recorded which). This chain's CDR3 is CASSGGGSLYGYTF.